This T cell receptor (beta chain) derives from a study of human T cells and chemical hapten exposure. Whole-study context: Diphenylcyclopropenone was applied weekly to patients' scalps across the roughly 23-week study. The study traced per-sample TCR yield variation mainly to small differences in pooled library volumes.

Germline V lookup: CDR1 KGHSH, CDR2 LQKENI. V was trimmed by 8 bases and J by 5 bases, leaving 10 bases between them. CDR3 length: 11 amino acids. This clonotype came up many times. TCRdb called the RACE reads again in MiXCR, with one record for every CDR3 protein. The sample includes approximately 370,000 distinct CDR3 sequences, 5% to 6.5% seen only once; the top ten take about 8.2%. Time point described: pre-sensitization, week 0. The treatment is: therapeutic diphenylcyclopropenone sensitization with weekly scalp DPC. The sequencing here drew on whole blood, taken in connection with sensitization to the hapten diphenylcyclopropenone (DPC). This TCR was recovered from a woman under 30 with alopecia areata. Some clones in this sample may be carry-over from other donors' samples. The chain combines TRBV18 with TRBJ2-7; possibly TRBD2 for D (5 bases). The CDR3 reads CASSPGDEQYF. Here the CDR3 DNA reads TGTGCCAGCAGCCCCGGGGACGAGCAGTACTTC.